This entry features one T cell receptor beta chain sequence. In the authors' workflow: Reference gene primers were amplified, and this amplification served to estimate nucleated cell counts. Repertoires were generated with immunoSEQ multiplex PCR, while TCRdb's copy carries only in-frame clones and drops some. The V and J calls and clone size come from that table; D and trimming were worked out from the DNA. This sample carries 200,000 to 250,000 clones, approximately 86% of them seen once, and the ten largest clones take 1.5%. The CDR3 length is 12 residues. The germline V gene has CDR1 PRHDT and CDR2 FYEKMQ (reference sequence). V lost 5 bases and J 8 bases, leaving 12 bases between the germline ends. This record belongs to a study of blood T cell repertoires in COVID-19. Looking at the study overall: The samples span acute and convalescent COVID-19 from the United States, Italy and Spain. The cDNA or gDNA used as material had been derived from T cells, B-cell-depleted T cells, or PBMCs.

The chain carries TRBV13 and TRBJ1-2; the D gene is possibly TRBD1 (5 bases). The TCR was taken from a man aged 18 to 35 with active or convalescent COVID-19. Sequenced sample: peripheral blood. CDR3 nucleotide sequence: TGTGCCAGCAGCCCGGAGGGACGCGGCTACACCTTC. Its protein product is CASSPEGRGYTF.